This TCR beta chain was retrieved from a study of beta chain features in type 1 diabetes. Germline V gene sequence: CDR1 SGHTA, CDR2 FQGNSA. Trimming cost V 4 bases and J 4 bases, with 13 bases left between them. CDR3 length equals 15 residues. All of the sorted populations showed purity greater than 98%. Only a few counts were recorded for this clone. What it binds is unknown. The entirety of the isolated RNA underwent reverse transcription, so expressed TCRB transcripts were sequenced. Sequenced naive, central memory and regulatory T cell samples produced an average of about 3.6 million reads. The assay was immunoSEQ multiplex PCR, and TCRdb's table has in-frame clones only and misses some. Among about 900,000 clones listed, around a sixth were seen once. Findings and limits, study-wide: VDJ junctions in type 1 diabetes patients carried more deletions and fewer insertions. Whether TCRB rearrangement is influenced by HLA type went unresolved here.

This chain links TRBV7-2 with TRBJ2-2, with D possibly TRBD1 on 6 matching bases. The origin of this receptor is a woman younger than 30 in good health. Sequencing input: naive CD4+ T cells from blood. DNA of the CDR3: TGTGCCAGCAGCTCACCGGGACAACCCACCGGGGAGCTGTTTTTT. Its protein is CASSSPGQPTGELFF.